This record concerns one T cell receptor beta chain sequence. This entry belongs to a study of T-cell memory formation after mild COVID-19. V shed 4 bases and J shed 10 bases, with 14 bases lying between them. The germline V gene has CDR1 MGHRA and CDR2 YSYEKL. CDR3 length: 13 residues. TCRdb reprocessed the 5' RACE reads with MiXCR, giving one entry per CDR3 protein. The sample holds approximately 250,000 distinct CDR3 sequences, approximately 16% seen once. The chain employs TRBV4-1 and TRBJ2-1; the D is unclear. The source of this sequence is a man between 18 and 35 years old who had mild COVID-19 (a few samples of this study predate the infection). Cell type and time point are not known. The sequencing sample was made of PBMCs or a T cell subset sorted from them (not recorded which). CDR3 sequence (DNA): TGCGCCAGCAGCCTCGAGGTCACCGACGAGCAGTTCTTC. This encodes CASSLEVTDEQFF.